This is a list of T cell receptor beta chains from one sample in a study of T cells in Graves' hyperthyroidism and ophthalmopathy. Via MiXCR, TCRdb re-called the multiplex PCR reads, giving one row per CDR3 protein. Altogether some 350,000 distinct CDR3 sequences are present, 13% to 15% being singletons, with the ten largest covering roughly 19%. Sample: blood. Source of these receptors: a woman between 55 and 75 years old with Graves' ophthalmopathy. The CDR3 runs from the conserved cysteine through the conserved F or W.

TRBV27,TRBJ2-7,19,CASTFRMGLADSSSYEQYF
TRBV27,TRBJ2-1,16,CASSSPQGSSYNEQFF
TRBV24-1,TRBJ2-5,15,CATSDRREVQETQYF
TRBV28,TRBJ2-7,15,CASSPERRRAYEQYF
TRBV12-3/TRBV12-4,TRBJ2-5,13,CASSFGGWETQYF
TRBV9,TRBJ2-1,16,CANIGGRDQRRNEQFF
TRBV3-1,TRBJ2-7,13,CASGRTSDHEQYF
TRBV2,TRBJ2-1,11,CASRGTGRQFF
TRBV20-1,TRBJ2-3,17,CSARQGLAGVRTDTQYF
TRBV7-2,TRBJ2-3,15,CASSFTGNTPDTQYF
TRBV12-3/TRBV12-4,TRBJ2-7,13,CASSFTTPYEQYF
TRBV18,TRBJ1-2,14,CASSPEGQGYGYTF
TRBV7-2,TRBJ2-7,16,CASSLTGTSGSYEQYF
TRBV12-3/TRBV12-4,TRBJ2-7,13,CASSVQGYYEQYF
TRBV19,TRBJ1-2,12,CASTQGSYGYTF
TRBV20-1,TRBJ2-5,12,CSAFGGQETQYF
TRBV18,TRBJ2-1,16,CASSPSAPSGTNEQFF
TRBV6-2/TRBV6-3,TRBJ1-1,13,CASSYSPAAGAFF
TRBV28,TRBJ1-5,15,CASSGVSIGNQPQHF
TRBV28,TRBJ2-4,16,CASSDRDRGTKNIQYF
TRBV5-8,TRBJ1-2,15,CASSQQQGRSYGYTF
TRBV15,TRBJ1-1,16,CATSRDPTGSRTEAFF
TRBV7-8,TRBJ2-7,16,CASSRLGGGTTYEQYF
TRBV9,TRBJ1-2,18,CASSVARRVWRANYGYTF
TRBV7-9,TRBJ2-1,15,CASSLEAGLGNEQFF
TRBV4-2,TRBJ2-3,16,CASSQALPGSTDTQYF
TRBV9,TRBJ2-7,16,CASSVEIAERTYEQYF
TRBV5-6,TRBJ2-7,13,CASSLDELYEQYF
TRBV28,TRBJ2-4,17,CASRPPGGLARKNIQYF
TRBV11-2,TRBJ2-3,14,CASSLDLWSDTQYF
TRBV30,TRBJ1-3,15,CAWSADGASGNTIYF
TRBV7-9,TRBJ2-5,15,CASSLALADQETQYF